These 5 T cell receptor beta chains were all obtained from the same sample, sequenced in a study of control samples from healthy donors and cancer patients. This table comes from immunoSEQ multiplex PCR, and its TCRdb copy is limited to in-frame clones, with some not included. The data hold about 140,000 clones, with almost 90% observed a single time. Sequencing input: blood. These receptors all stem from a man younger than 35 in good health.

CDR3 bases: TGTGCCAGCAGCCGACCGGGGGGCTATGGCTACACCTTC. It is translated as CASSRPGGYGYTF. The chain links TRBV28 to TRBJ1-2; D might be TRBD1 (5 bases). Trimming pared 6 bases from V and 4 bases from J, leaving 12 bases between. Per the germline V gene, CDR1 is MDHEN and CDR2 is SYDVKM. This CDR3 has 13 amino acids.

This clone occurred once. This chain links TRBV2 with TRBJ2-7; 10 nucleotides agree with TRBD2. The length of the CDR3 is 15 residues. Germline CDR1 reads SNHLY; CDR2 reads FYNNEI. The V segment lost 9 bases and the J segment 1 base; nucleotides outside the gene matches: 9. The CDR3 nucleotides read TGTGCCAGAATATCCAAGCGGGGGGGTTCCTACGAGCAGTACTTC. Residues: CARISKRGGSYEQYF.

This sequence joins TRBV11-1 and TRBJ2-1, with D possibly being TRBD1 or TRBD2 (5 bases each). Germline-derived CDR1 and CDR2 are SGHAT and FQDESV (reference sequence). The CDR3 loop spans 16 amino acids. Trimming pared 2 bases from V and 3 bases from J, leaving 14 bases between. CDR3 sequence: CASSLPTARGYNEQFF. For the CDR3, the DNA is TGTGCCAGCAGCTTACCGACAGCGAGGGGCTACAATGAGCAGTTCTTC.

CDR3 residues: CASSQASGPYNEQFF. The DNA for the CDR3 is TGCGCCAGCAGCCAAGCTAGCGGGCCCTACAATGAGCAGTTCTTC. The rearrangement joins TRBV4-1 to TRBJ2-1; 8 nucleotides agree with TRBD2. The CDR3 contains 15 residues. V shed 1 base, J shed 2 bases, and the junction held 1 base outside the gene matches. Germline CDR1 MGHRA, CDR2 YSYEKL.

The rearrangement uses TRBV6-5 and TRBJ2-2; TRBD1 or TRBD2 may be the D gene (5 bases each). Trimming cost V 7 bases and J 5 bases, with 11 bases left between them. The germline gives CDR1 MNHEY, CDR2 SVGAGI. The CDR3 has 13 residues. The CDR3 loop reads CASILGATGELFF. The CDR3 DNA sequence: TGTGCCAGCATTCTCGGGGCGACCGGGGAGCTGTTTTTT.